A single T cell receptor (beta chain) is shown here with its context. The data were produced by immunoSEQ multiplex PCR, yet TCRdb's version contains in-frame clones alone and is incomplete. The table includes some 250,000 clones, approximately 83% detected once. The sample is drawn from a study of blood T cell repertoires in COVID-19. The CDR3 contains 16 residues. Trimming took off 0 bases at V and 4 bases at J, with 13 bases between the two ends. CDR1 SGHTA and CDR2 FQGTGA come from the germline V gene. This chain connects TRBV7-3 to TRBJ2-1; maybe TRBD2 (5 bases). The specimen was peripheral blood. This TCR came from a woman in her twenties or thirties who had recovered from COVID-19. The CDR3 DNA reads as TGTGCCAGCAGCTTAACGGGCCCTAGCCCATACAATGAGCAGTTCTTC. Its translation is CASSLTGPSPYNEQFF.